This T cell receptor beta chain was recovered during a study of cytomegalovirus exposure and HLA in healthy donors. This clone was seen a few times. No antigen is known for it. Study observations and caveats: A likely sequencing artifact accounted for one observed cluster of highly shared sequence variants. In an earlier analysis, productive rearrangement rates for most beta V segments clustered near 87% or 30%. The availability of immune exposure information extended only to CMV serostatus.

Trimming cost V 1 base and J 0 bases, with 12 bases left between them. The V gene's germline CDR1 is SNHLY and CDR2 FYNNEI. The CDR3 is 16 residues long. Primers included in the PCR were 60 Vbeta and 13 Jbeta primers. Repertoires were generated with immunoSEQ multiplex PCR, while TCRdb's copy carries only in-frame clones and drops some. The table records about 150,000 clones, around 73% of them present only once. The receptor's source is a young woman in good health and CMV-seropositive. The chain recombines TRBV2 with TRBJ1-2; no definite D call. The sequencing input was PBMCs. CDR3 loop: CASSEGAGSTNYGYTF. CDR3 DNA: TGTGCCAGCAGTGAAGGGGCGGGCAGTACTAACTATGGCTACACCTTC.